The next 21 T cell receptor beta chains were all read from a single sample in a study of T cell repertoires in cytomegalovirus infection. TCRdb reprocessed the reads via MiXCR and lists one record per CDR3 protein. The sample shows roughly 300,000 distinct CDR3 sequences, 8% to 9.5% of them seen only once. The sequenced sample consisted of PBMCs. The receptors come from a human donor in good health (CMV status not recorded). Some clones in this sample may be carry-over from other donors' samples.

This clonotype was found many times. This chain connects TRBV20-1 to TRBJ2-1; 7 nucleotides align to TRBD1. This CDR3 spans 14 amino acids. Germline-derived CDR1 and CDR2 are DFQATT and SNEGSKA (reference sequence). The V segment lost 4 bases and the J segment 1 base; nucleotides outside the gene matches: 4. The DNA for the CDR3 is TGCAGTGCTACGGGACAGACTTCCTACAATGAGCAGTTCTTC. Amino acids: CSATGQTSYNEQFF.

This clonotype was detected ten times or more. The V and J genes are TRBV11-2 and TRBJ2-3; 9 nucleotides agree with TRBD2. CDR1 and CDR2 from the germline V gene are SGHAT and FQNNGV. CDR3 length: 16 amino acids. V trimming: 2 bases; J trimming: 3 bases; junction bases outside the gene matches: 6. The CDR3 DNA reads as TGTGCCAGCAGCTTAAGGCGGGAGGGCGGAACAGATACGCAGTATTTT. It translates to CASSLRREGGTDTQYF.

This clonotype has a handful of counts. The rearrangement links TRBV12-3 or TRBV12-4 to TRBJ2-5; 8 bases line up with TRBD1. V trimming: 0 bases; J trimming: 4 bases; junction bases outside the gene matches: 7. The CDR3 is 16 amino acids. This CDR3 reads CASSLALGQGLETQYF. In nucleotides, the CDR3 is TGTGCCAGCAGTTTAGCGCTTGGACAGGGTTTAGAGACCCAGTACTTC.

Many counts were recorded for this clonotype. J is TRBJ2-7 and V is TRBV7-9; D possibly corresponds to TRBD2 (6 bases). The germline CDR1 and CDR2 sequences are SEHNR and FQNEAQ (reference sequence). CDR3 size: 15 residues. Trimming took off 5 bases at V and 0 bases at J, with 14 bases between the two ends. CDR3 in DNA: TGTGCCAGCAGCCCCGAAGCGGGTCCCTCCTACGAGCAGTACTTC. It translates to CASSPEAGPSYEQYF.

This clonotype has more than one count but fewer than ten. The genes are TRBV2 and TRBJ2-7; D is perhaps TRBD2 (7 bases). This CDR3 spans 14 amino acids. Germline CDR1 is SNHLY and CDR2 is FYNNEI. Trimming stripped 7 bases from V and 5 bases from J, with 18 bases between. CDR3 coding DNA: TGTGCCAGCACTGGGGGGGCTTCTCCCCACGAGCAGTACTTC. Translated: CASTGGASPHEQYF. Full variable domain (rest looked up from reference TRBV2 and TRBJ2-7): EPEVTQTPSHQVTQMGQEVILRCVPISNHLYFYWYRQILGQKVEFLVSFYNNEISEKSEIFDDQFSVERPDGSNFTLKIRSTKLEDSAMYFCASTGGASPHEQYFGPGTRLTVT.

This clonotype has only a few counts. The J gene is TRBJ1-2, the V gene TRBV13; the D gene is possibly TRBD1 (6 bases). The CDR3 is 13 amino acids. The V end was cut by 4 bases, the J end by 8 bases, with 14 bases between. Germline V CDR1 and CDR2: PRHDT, FYEKMQ (reference sequence). DNA of the CDR3: TGTGCCAGCAGCTATGCAGGGGAGAGGGGCTACACCTTC. Translating gives CASSYAGERGYTF.

This clonotype has more than one count but fewer than ten. The chain recombines TRBV4-3 with TRBJ1-2; TRBD1 matches at 7 bases. The junction had 6 bases not matched to a gene; V was cut back by 0 bases and J by 8 bases. Per germline, CDR1 LGHNA and CDR2 YSLEER. This CDR3 contains 14 residues. Here the CDR3 reads CASSQDSGQAGYTF. The CDR3 region has the DNA TGCGCCAGCAGCCAAGATAGCGGACAGGCCGGCTACACCTTC.

This clonotype was counted only a few times. The chain couples TRBV6-5 to TRBJ2-7; the D is unclear. Germline V gene sequence: CDR1 MNHEY, CDR2 SVGAGI. The V end was cut by 2 bases, the J end by 0 bases, with 11 bases between. This CDR3 has 15 residues. The CDR3 protein is CASSYVPGSSYEQYF. As DNA, the CDR3 is TGTGCCAGCAGTTACGTTCCGGGTAGCTCCTACGAGCAGTACTTC.

As DNA, the CDR3 is TGCGCCAGCAGCCAAGAATTGTTCACCGGGGAGCTGTTTTTT. It specifies CASSQELFTGELFF. The chain joins TRBV4-1 to TRBJ2-2; D unclear. V was clipped by 0 bases and J by 4 bases, with 6 bases between them. This CDR3 region has 14 residues. Germline V CDR1 and CDR2: MGHRA, YSYEKL.

This clonotype has ten or more counts. The chain is built from TRBV12-3 or TRBV12-4 and TRBJ1-1; D is unclear. The CDR3 covers 14 residues. V gave up 5 bases and J gave up 0 bases, with 10 bases separating them. The CDR3 protein is CASSPNTMNTEAFF. The CDR3, as DNA: TGTGCCAGCAGTCCCAACACAATGAACACTGAAGCTTTCTTT.

This clonotype was seen a few times. The chain uses TRBV7-6 and TRBJ1-5; no definite D call. The CDR3 sequence is 16 residues long. CDR1 SGHVS and CDR2 FNYEAQ come from the germline V gene. With 2 bases removed from V and 7 bases from J, the gap between germline ends came to 18 bases. The CDR3 reads CASSLRPTTVGQPQHF. For the CDR3, the DNA is TGTGCCAGCAGCTTAAGGCCGACAACTGTAGGACAGCCCCAGCATTTT.

The sample holds many counts of this clonotype. This sequence joins TRBV23-1 and TRBJ2-7; 7 nucleotides align to TRBD2. TRBV23-1 is identified as an open reading frame with a role that is uncertain. The J segment lost 5 bases and the V segment lost 1 base, leaving 8 bases of the junction unmatched. The CDR3 totals 15 residues. CDR3 sequence (DNA): TGCGCCAGCAGTCAATGTGATAGGGAGGGAAACGAGCAGTACTTC. Protein: CASSQCDREGNEQYF.

This clonotype was recorded a few times. The rearrangement uses TRBV19 and TRBJ2-3; 8 nucleotides align to TRBD1. Germline V lookup: CDR1 LNHDA, CDR2 SQIVND (reference sequence). The CDR3 has 15 amino acids. Unmatched junction bases numbered 6, after V lost 3 bases and J lost 4 bases. CDR3 DNA sequence: TGTGCCAGTAGTATGGACAGGGTAAACGCAGATACGCAGTATTTT. Amino acid sequence: CASSMDRVNADTQYF.

Concerning this clonotype: A much larger clone lies one base from this, so it may be a read error. The chain is built from TRBV7-2 and TRBJ2-7; D is ambiguous. The CDR3 loop spans 14 amino acids. CDR1 and CDR2 from the germline V gene are SGHTA and FQGNSA. Trimming took off 1 base at V and 6 bases at J, with 13 bases between the two ends. CDR3 in amino acids: CASSLGIGWGEQYF. In nucleotides, the CDR3 is TGTGCCAGCAGCTTAGGAATCGGTTGGGGCGAGCAGTACTTC.

In its sample, this clonotype was seen a few times. The chain combines TRBV27 with TRBJ1-1; D perhaps matches TRBD1 (5 bases). V gave up 3 bases and J gave up 0 bases, with 17 bases separating them. The germline gives CDR1 MNHEY, CDR2 SMNVEV (reference sequence). This CDR3 comprises 17 residues. CDR3 nucleotides: TGTGCCAGCAGTTTTAGGTATGGAGGGACCATGAACACTGAAGCTTTCTTT. Protein product: CASSFRYGGTMNTEAFF.

This clonotype was counted between two and nine times. The genes are TRBV5-6 and TRBJ1-2; D may be TRBD1 (5 bases). Germline-derived CDR1 and CDR2 are SGHDT and YYEEEE. This CDR3 is built from 15 residues. The V end lost 1 base, the J end lost 2 bases, and 12 bases lay between the germline ends. In DNA, the CDR3 is TGTGCCAGCAGCTTGTTAGGGGTGGCGAACTATGGCTACACCTTC. Translating gives CASSLLGVANYGYTF.

This clonotype was seen repeatedly, ten times or more. This chain's CDR3 is CASSSTGGFEKLFF. CDR3 DNA sequence: TGTGCCAGCAGCTCGACAGGGGGTTTTGAAAAACTGTTTTTT. The chain combines TRBV3-1 with TRBJ1-4, with 9 bases identical to TRBD1. There are 14 residues in the CDR3. Germline trimming cut 5 bases from V and 7 bases from J; bases unmatched to any gene: 5. CDR1 is LGHDT, CDR2 YNNKEL, per germline (reference sequence).

This clonotype occurred a few times. This sequence joins TRBV13 and TRBJ1-1; TRBD1 aligns across 10 bases. The CDR3 consists of 13 residues. The junction had 1 base not matched to a gene; V was cut back by 5 bases and J by 4 bases. Germline assignment: CDR1 PRHDT and CDR2 FYEKMQ (reference sequence). CDR3 loop: CASSRQGATEAFF. The CDR3 DNA is TGTGCCAGCAGCAGACAGGGGGCCACTGAAGCTTTCTTT.

The J gene is TRBJ2-7, the V gene TRBV4-1; TRBD2 aligns across 8 bases. Losses at the gene ends were 0 bases for V and 6 bases for J; bases not matched to a gene: 10. The CDR3 runs to 16 residues. The germline V gene encodes CDR1 MGHRA and CDR2 YSYEKL. The CDR3 protein is CASSQDSGGRIIEQYF. The CDR3 DNA is TGCGCCAGCAGCCAAGACAGCGGCGGGAGGATCATCGAGCAGTACTTC.

This clonotype has at least ten counts. The rearrangement links TRBV7-2 to TRBJ1-5, with a tentative D call TRBD1 (6 bases). The CDR3 runs to 18 residues. Looked up from germline, CDR1 is SGHTA and CDR2 is FQGNSA. V was cut by 1 base and J by 0 bases, with 16 bases left in between. The CDR3 reads CASSLGAWTAYSNQPQHF. The DNA of the CDR3 is TGTGCCAGCAGCTTAGGAGCCTGGACAGCCTATAGCAATCAGCCCCAGCATTTT.

This clonotype was counted between two and nine times. The rearrangement joins TRBV7-2 to TRBJ2-7, with 11 bases identical to TRBD2. The CDR3 loop spans 14 amino acids. Germline values: CDR1 SGHTA, CDR2 FQGNSA. J gave up 7 bases and V 0 bases, and 2 bases lay outside the gene matches. CDR3 sequence (DNA): TGTGCCAGCAGCTTAGCACTAGCGGGAGTTGAGCAGTACTTC. Translating it yields CASSLALAGVEQYF.